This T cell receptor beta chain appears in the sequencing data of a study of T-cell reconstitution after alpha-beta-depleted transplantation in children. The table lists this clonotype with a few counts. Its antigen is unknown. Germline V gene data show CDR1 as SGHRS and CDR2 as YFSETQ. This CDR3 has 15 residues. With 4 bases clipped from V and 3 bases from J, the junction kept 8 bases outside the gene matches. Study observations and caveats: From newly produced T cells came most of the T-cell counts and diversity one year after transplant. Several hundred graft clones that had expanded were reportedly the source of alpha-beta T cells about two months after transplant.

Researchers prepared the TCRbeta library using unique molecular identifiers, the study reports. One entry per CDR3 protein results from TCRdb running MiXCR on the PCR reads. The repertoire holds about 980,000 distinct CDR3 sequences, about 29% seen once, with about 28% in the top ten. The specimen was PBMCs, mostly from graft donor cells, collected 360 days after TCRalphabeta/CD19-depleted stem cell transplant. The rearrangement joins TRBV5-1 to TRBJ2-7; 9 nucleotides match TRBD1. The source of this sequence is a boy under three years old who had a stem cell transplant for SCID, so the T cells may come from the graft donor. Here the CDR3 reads CASSGRTGADYEQYF. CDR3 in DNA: TGCGCCAGCAGCGGGAGGACAGGGGCTGACTACGAGCAGTACTTC.